One sample yielded the 12 T cell receptor beta chains listed below, sequenced in a study of radiation and T cells in renal cell carcinoma. Regarding time point: baseline pretreatment blood. The treatment was: 15 Gy SBRT to primary tumor, nephrectomy 4 weeks later. Sequencing was performed with immunoSEQ multiplex PCR; in TCRdb, only in-frame clones are kept and a portion is missing. The table includes roughly 120,000 clones, roughly 80% detected once. Sequenced here: blood, sampled from a patient whose treatment included radiotherapy and nephrectomy. Receptor source: a woman aged 55-70 years with renal cell carcinoma.

The rearrangement joins TRBV4-2 to TRBJ1-1; D not resolved. Germline V lookup: CDR1 LGHNA, CDR2 YNFKEQ. The CDR3 has 13 residues. Trimming took 4 bases from V and 7 from J, leaving 13 bases between them. As DNA, the CDR3 is TGTGCCAGCAGCCCCCCTGGAGTCCTTGAAGCTTTCTTT. Its protein is CASSPPGVLEAFF.

The rearrangement links TRBV2 to TRBJ2-5; 9 positions match TRBD1. V gave up 9 bases and J gave up 7 bases; unmatched junction bases: 12. The CDR3 has 14 amino acids. Germline V lookup: CDR1 SNHLY, CDR2 FYNNEI. The CDR3 region has the DNA TGTGCCAGTACAAACCGGGACAGGGTTGGGACCCAGTACTTC. Translated, it gives CASTNRDRVGTQYF. Supplemented by reference TRBV2 and TRBJ2-5, the full variable domain reads EPEVTQTPSHQVTQMGQEVILRCVPISNHLYFYWYRQILGQKVEFLVSFYNNEISEKSEIFDDQFSVERPDGSNFTLKIRSTKLEDSAMYFCASTNRDRVGTQYFGPGTRLLVL.

This chain uses TRBV5-6 with TRBJ1-2, with D tentatively TRBD1 (5 bases). The CDR3 totals 15 residues. Germline loops: CDR1 SGHDT, CDR2 YYEEEE. Trimming shortened V by 0 bases and J by 4 bases, and 13 bases separated the two germline ends. In DNA, the CDR3 is TGTGCCAGCAGCTTGGGCCAGGGATATGGCTATGGCTACACCTTC. Translated: CASSLGQGYGYGYTF.

This clone was detected only once. The chain combines TRBV11-2 with TRBJ2-7, with D perhaps TRBD2 (6 bases). CDR3 length: 15 residues. Trimming took off 1 base at V and 1 base at J, with 11 bases between the two ends. Germline CDR1 is SGHAT and CDR2 is FQNNGV. CDR3 loop: CASSLGRDFSYEQYF. CDR3 DNA: TGTGCCAGCAGCTTAGGTAGGGACTTTTCCTACGAGCAGTACTTC.

The chain has TRBV9 and TRBJ1-5, with TRBD1 identical over 7 bases. The CDR3 has 15 residues. The germline V gene encodes CDR1 SGDLS and CDR2 YYNGEE. V trimming: 1 base; J trimming: 3 bases; junction bases outside the gene matches: 4. DNA for the CDR3: TGTGCCAGCAGCGTAACTGGGACAGACAATCAGCCCCAGCATTTT. This encodes CASSVTGTDNQPQHF.

The V call is TRBV4-1, the J call TRBJ1-3, with D unclear. The CDR3 is 15 amino acids. CDR1 is MGHRA, CDR2 YSYEKL, per germline. V was shortened by 0 bases and J by 0 bases, with 6 bases between the two germline ends. The CDR3 DNA is TGCGCCAGCAGCCAAGACCGGAGCTCTGGAAACACCATATATTTT. This codes for CASSQDRSSGNTIYF.

The chain employs TRBV28 and TRBJ2-2; TRBD1 matches at 8 bases. The CDR3 sequence is 16 residues long. V shed 10 bases and J 5 bases; nucleotides not matched to a gene: 15. The V gene's germline CDR1 is MDHEN and CDR2 SYDVKM. The CDR3 spells CATGSLRGRGTGELFF. The CDR3 coding sequence is TGTGCCACTGGCTCGCTCAGGGGGCGCGGAACCGGGGAGCTGTTTTTT.

The chain has TRBV9 and TRBJ2-7; possible D gene TRBD1, 6 bases. V lost 2 bases to trimming and J lost 2 bases, with 17 bases between them. Germline V gene lookup returns CDR1 SGDLS and CDR2 YYNGEE. The CDR3 consists of 16 residues. In DNA, the CDR3 is TGTGCCAGCAGCGTTGGACAGTCCCAAAGGGCCTACGAGCAGTACTTC. It is translated as CASSVGQSQRAYEQYF.

This clone was found a few times. The CDR3, as DNA: TGCAGCGCTACTCAGGGAGCTAACTATGGCTACACCTTC. Amino acid sequence: CSATQGANYGYTF. The chain joins TRBV29-1 to TRBJ1-2, with D perhaps matching TRBD1 (5 bases). Germline CDR1 reads SQVTM; CDR2 reads ANQGSEA. CDR3 length equals 13 residues. V was trimmed by 7 bases and J by 0 bases, leaving 12 bases between them. Using reference TRBV29-1 and TRBJ1-2 for the parts outside the CDR3, the full variable domain is SAVISQKPSRDICQRGTSLTIQCQVDSQVTMMFWYRQQPGQSLTLIATANQGSEATYESGFVIDKFPISRPNLTFSTLTVSNMSPEDSSIYLCSATQGANYGYTFGSGTRLTVV.

The V gene is TRBV7-2, the J gene TRBJ2-1, with D unresolved. Trimming shortened V by 5 bases and J by 0 bases, and 14 bases separated the two germline ends. This CDR3 has 16 residues. CDR1 and CDR2 from the germline V gene are SGHTA and FQGNSA. Here the CDR3 reads CASSLRGGVSYNEQFF. CDR3 nucleotide sequence: TGTGCCAGCAGCCTTCGTGGTGGGGTCTCCTACAATGAGCAGTTCTTC.

CDR3 sequence: CASRGENLALTYEQYF. The CDR3 nucleotides are TGTGCCAGCAGAGGGGAGAACCTAGCCCTTACCTACGAGCAGTACTTC. The rearrangement uses TRBV2 and TRBJ2-7; tentatively, D is TRBD1 or TRBD2 (5 bases each). V shed 6 bases and J shed 2 bases, with 20 bases lying between them. Germline values: CDR1 SNHLY, CDR2 FYNNEI. The CDR3 spans 16 residues.

The chain recombines TRBV6-5 with TRBJ2-2, with D perhaps matching TRBD1 (6 bases). Germline V gene lookup returns CDR1 MNHEY and CDR2 SVGAGI. The CDR3 runs 15 residues. V was trimmed by 7 bases and J by 5 bases, leaving 17 bases between them. The CDR3 DNA is TGTGCCAGCACCACGACGGACAGATGGACCGGGGAGCTGTTTTTT. Its translation: CASTTTDRWTGELFF.